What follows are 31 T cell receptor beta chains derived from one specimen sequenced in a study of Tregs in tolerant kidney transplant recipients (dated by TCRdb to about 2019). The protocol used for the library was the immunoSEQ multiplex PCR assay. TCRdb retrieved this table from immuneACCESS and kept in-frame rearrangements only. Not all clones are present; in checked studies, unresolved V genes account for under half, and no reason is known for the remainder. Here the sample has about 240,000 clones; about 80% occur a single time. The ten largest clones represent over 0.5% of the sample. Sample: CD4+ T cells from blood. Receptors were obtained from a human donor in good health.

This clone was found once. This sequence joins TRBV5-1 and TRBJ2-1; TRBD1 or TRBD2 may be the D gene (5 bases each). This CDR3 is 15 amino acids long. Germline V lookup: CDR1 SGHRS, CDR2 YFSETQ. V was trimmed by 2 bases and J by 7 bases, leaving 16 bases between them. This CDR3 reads CASSLGDLPGNEQFF. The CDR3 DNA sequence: TGCGCCAGCAGCTTAGGGGACCTACCTGGGAATGAGCAGTTCTTC.

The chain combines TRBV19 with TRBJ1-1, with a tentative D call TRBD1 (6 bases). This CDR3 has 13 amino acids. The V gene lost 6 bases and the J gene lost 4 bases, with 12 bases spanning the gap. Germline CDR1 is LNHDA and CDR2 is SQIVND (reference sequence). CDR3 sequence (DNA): TGTGCCAGTAGGATGGTAGGGGGCACTGAAGCTTTCTTT. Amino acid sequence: CASRMVGGTEAFF.

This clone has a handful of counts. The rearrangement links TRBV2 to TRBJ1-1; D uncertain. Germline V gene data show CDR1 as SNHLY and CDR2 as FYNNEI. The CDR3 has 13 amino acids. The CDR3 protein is CAGEEGLNTEAFF. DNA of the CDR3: TGTGCTGGAGAGGAGGGTTTGAACACTGAAGCTTTCTTT.

Here the CDR3 DNA reads TGTGCCAGCAGCTTGACTAGCAGAACAGATACGCAGTATTTT. As protein: CASSLTSRTDTQYF. The chain links TRBV7-9 to TRBJ2-3; 7 positions agree with TRBD2. The CDR3 covers 14 residues. With 3 bases clipped from V and 3 bases from J, the junction kept 3 bases outside the gene matches. CDR1 is SEHNR, CDR2 FQNEAQ, per germline (reference sequence).

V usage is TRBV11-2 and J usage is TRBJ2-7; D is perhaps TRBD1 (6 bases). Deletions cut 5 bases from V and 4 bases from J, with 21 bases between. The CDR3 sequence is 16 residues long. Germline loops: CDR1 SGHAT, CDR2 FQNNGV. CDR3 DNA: TGTGCCAGCAGCCCCATCCGGGACACCCGATTTTACGAGCAGTACTTC. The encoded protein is CASSPIRDTRFYEQYF.

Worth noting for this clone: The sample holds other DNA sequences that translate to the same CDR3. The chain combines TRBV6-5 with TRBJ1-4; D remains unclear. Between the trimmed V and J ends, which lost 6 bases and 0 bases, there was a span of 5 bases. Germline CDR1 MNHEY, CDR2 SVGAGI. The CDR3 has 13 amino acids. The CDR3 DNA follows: TGTGCCAGCAGCCGTACAACTAATGAAAAACTGTTTTTT. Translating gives CASSRTTNEKLFF.

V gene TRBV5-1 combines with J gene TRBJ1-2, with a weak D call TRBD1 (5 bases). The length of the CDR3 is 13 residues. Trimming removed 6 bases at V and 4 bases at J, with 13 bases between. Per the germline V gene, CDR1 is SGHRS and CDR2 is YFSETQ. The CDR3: CASTPGGGYGYTF. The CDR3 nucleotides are TGCGCCAGCACCCCGGGGGGGGGCTATGGCTACACCTTC.

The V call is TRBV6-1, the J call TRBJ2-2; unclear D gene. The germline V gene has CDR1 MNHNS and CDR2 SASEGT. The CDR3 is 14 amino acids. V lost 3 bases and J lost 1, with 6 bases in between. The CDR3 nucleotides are TGTGCCAGCAGTGATTGGGGGAACACCGGGGAGCTGTTTTTT. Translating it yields CASSDWGNTGELFF.

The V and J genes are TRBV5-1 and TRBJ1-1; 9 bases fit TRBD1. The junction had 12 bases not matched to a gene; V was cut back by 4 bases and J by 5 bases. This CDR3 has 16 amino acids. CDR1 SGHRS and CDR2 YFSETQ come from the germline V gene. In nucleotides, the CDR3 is TGCGCCAGCAGCAGAGGGACAGGGAGGGCGGGAACTGAAGCTTTCTTT. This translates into CASSRGTGRAGTEAFF.

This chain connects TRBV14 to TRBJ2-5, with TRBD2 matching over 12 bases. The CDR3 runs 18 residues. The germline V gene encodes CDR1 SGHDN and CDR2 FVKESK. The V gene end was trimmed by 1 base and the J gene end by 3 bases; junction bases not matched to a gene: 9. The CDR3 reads CASSQGTSGGPEEETQYF. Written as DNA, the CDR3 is TGTGCCAGCAGCCAAGGAACTAGCGGGGGGCCGGAGGAAGAGACCCAGTACTTC.

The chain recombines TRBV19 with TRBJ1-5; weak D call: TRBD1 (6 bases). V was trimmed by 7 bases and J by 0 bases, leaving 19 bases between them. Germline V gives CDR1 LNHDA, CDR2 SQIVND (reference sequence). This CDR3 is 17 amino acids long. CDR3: CASKIRGRGYSNQPQHF. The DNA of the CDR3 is TGTGCCAGTAAGATTAGGGGGAGGGGGTATAGCAATCAGCCCCAGCATTTT.

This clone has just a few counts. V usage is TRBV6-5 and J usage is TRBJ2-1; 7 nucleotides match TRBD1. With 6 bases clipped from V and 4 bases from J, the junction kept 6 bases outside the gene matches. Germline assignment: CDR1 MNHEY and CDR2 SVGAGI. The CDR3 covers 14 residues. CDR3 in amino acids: CASSPGQLYNEQFF. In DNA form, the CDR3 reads TGTGCCAGCAGCCCGGGACAGCTGTACAATGAGCAGTTCTTC.

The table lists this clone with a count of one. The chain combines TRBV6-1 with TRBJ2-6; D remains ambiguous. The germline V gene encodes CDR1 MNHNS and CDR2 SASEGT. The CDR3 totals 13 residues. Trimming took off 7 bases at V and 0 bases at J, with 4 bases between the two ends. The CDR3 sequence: CASTLSGANVLTF. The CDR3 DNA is TGTGCCAGCACCCTCTCTGGGGCCAACGTCCTGACTTTC.

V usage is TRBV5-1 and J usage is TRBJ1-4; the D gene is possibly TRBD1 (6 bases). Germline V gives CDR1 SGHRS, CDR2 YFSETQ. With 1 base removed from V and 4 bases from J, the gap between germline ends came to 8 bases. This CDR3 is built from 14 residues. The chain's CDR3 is CASSLLQGNEKLFF. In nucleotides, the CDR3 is TGCGCCAGCAGCTTGTTACAGGGTAATGAAAAACTGTTTTTT.

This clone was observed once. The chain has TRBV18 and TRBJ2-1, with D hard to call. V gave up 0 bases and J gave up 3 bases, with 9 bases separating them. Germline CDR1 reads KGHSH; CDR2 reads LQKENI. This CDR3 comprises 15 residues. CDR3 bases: TGTGCCAGCTCACCACCTAACCTCCTCTACAATGAGCAGTTCTTC. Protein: CASSPPNLLYNEQFF. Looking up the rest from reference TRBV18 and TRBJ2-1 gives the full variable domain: NAGVMQNPRHLVRRRGQEARLRCSPMKGHSHVYWYRQLPEEGLKFMVYLQKENIIDESGMPKERFSAEFPKEGPSILRIQQVVRGDSAAYFCASSPPNLLYNEQFFGPGTRLTVL.

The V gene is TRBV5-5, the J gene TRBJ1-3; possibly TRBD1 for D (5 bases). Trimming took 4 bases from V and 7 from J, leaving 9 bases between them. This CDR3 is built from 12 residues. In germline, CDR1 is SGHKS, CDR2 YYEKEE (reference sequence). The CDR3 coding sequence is TGTGCCAGCAGCCGGGACGGGAACACCATATATTTT. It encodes CASSRDGNTIYF.

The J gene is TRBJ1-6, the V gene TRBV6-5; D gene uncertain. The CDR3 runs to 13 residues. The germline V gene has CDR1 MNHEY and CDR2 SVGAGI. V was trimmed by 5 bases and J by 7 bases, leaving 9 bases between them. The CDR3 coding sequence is TGTGCCAGCAGTGTAGAGGCCAATTCACCCCTCCACTTT. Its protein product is CASSVEANSPLHF.

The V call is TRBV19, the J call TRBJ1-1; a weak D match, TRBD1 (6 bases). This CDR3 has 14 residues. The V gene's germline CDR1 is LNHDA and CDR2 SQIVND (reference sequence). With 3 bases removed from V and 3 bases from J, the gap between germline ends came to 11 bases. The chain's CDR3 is CASSISGAYTEAFF. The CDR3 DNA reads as TGTGCCAGTAGTATTTCAGGGGCCTACACTGAAGCTTTCTTT. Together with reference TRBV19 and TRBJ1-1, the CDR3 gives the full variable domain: DGGITQSPKYLFRKEGQNVTLSCEQNLNHDAMYWYRQDPGQGLRLIYYSQIVNDFQKGDIAEGYSVSREKKESFPLTVTSAQKNPTAFYLCASSISGAYTEAFFGQGTRLTVV.

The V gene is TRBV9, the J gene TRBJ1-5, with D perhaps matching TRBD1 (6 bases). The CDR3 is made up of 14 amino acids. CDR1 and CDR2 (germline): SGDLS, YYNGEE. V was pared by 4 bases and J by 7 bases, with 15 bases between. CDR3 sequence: CASSPTGMEQPQHF. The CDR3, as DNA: TGTGCCAGCAGCCCTACAGGGATGGAGCAGCCCCAGCATTTT. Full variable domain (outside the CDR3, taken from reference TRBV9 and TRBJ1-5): DSGVTQTPKHLITATGQRVTLRCSPRSGDLSVYWYQQSLDQGLQFLIQYYNGEERAKGNILERFSAQQFPDLHSELNLSSLELGDSALYFCASSPTGMEQPQHFGDGTRLSIL.

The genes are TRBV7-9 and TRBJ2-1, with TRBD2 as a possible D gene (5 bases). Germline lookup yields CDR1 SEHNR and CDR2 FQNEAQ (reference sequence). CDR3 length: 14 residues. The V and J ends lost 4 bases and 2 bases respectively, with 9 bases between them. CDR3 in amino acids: CASSSGLPYNEQFF. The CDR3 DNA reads TGTGCCAGCAGCTCCGGACTCCCCTACAATGAGCAGTTCTTC.

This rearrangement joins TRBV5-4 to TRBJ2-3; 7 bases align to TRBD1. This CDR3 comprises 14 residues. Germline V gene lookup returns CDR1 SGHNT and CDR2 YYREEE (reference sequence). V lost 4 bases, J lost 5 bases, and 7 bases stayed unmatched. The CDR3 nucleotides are TGTGCCAGCAGCGACCGACAGGGAGAAGATACGCAGTATTTT. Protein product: CASSDRQGEDTQYF.

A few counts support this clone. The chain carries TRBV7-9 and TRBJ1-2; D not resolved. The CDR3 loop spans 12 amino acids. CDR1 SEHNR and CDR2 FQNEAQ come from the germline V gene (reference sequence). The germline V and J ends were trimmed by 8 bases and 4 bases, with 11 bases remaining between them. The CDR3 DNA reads TGTGCCAGCGGAACAGTGGGCTATGGCTACACCTTC. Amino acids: CASGTVGYGYTF.

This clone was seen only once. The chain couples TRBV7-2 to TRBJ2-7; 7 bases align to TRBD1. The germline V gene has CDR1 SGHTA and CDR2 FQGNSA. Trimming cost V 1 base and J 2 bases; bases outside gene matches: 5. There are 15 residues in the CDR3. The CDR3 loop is CASSLGQGRTYEQYF. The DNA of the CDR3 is TGTGCCAGCAGCTTAGGACAGGGACGAACCTACGAGCAGTACTTC.

The CDR3 nucleotides read TGTGCCAGCTCCACTATCCGGGGTTCTGGGGAGACCCAGTACTTC. Translating it yields CASSTIRGSGETQYF. The chain couples TRBV5-4 to TRBJ2-5; a possible D gene is TRBD2 (5 bases). V was shortened by 7 bases and J by 5 bases, with 21 bases between the two germline ends. Germline loops: CDR1 SGHNT, CDR2 YYREEE (reference sequence). The CDR3 loop spans 15 amino acids.

The CDR3 is CASSPSEVNYGYTF. CDR3 DNA sequence: TGCGCCAGCAGCCCATCCGAGGTTAACTATGGCTACACCTTC. The chain employs TRBV4-1 and TRBJ1-2; no clear D gene. Per germline, CDR1 MGHRA and CDR2 YSYEKL. This CDR3 region has 14 residues. V was clipped by 4 bases and J by 1 base, with 10 bases between them.

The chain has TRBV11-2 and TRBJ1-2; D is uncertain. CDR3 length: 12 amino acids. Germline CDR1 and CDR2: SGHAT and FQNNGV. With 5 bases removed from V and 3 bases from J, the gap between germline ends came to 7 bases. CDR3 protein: CASSPWDYGYTF. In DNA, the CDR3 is TGTGCCAGCAGCCCCTGGGACTATGGCTACACCTTC.

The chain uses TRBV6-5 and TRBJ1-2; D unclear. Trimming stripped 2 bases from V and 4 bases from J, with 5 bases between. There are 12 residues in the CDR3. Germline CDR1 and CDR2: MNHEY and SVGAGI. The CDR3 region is CASSYAGYGYTF. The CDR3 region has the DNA TGTGCCAGCAGTTACGCGGGCTATGGCTACACCTTC.

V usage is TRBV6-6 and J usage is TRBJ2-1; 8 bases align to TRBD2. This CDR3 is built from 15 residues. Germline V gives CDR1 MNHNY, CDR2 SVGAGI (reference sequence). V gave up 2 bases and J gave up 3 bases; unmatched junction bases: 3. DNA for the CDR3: TGTGCCAGCAGTTACCCCCGGGGGGGCTACAATGAGCAGTTCTTC. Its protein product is CASSYPRGGYNEQFF.

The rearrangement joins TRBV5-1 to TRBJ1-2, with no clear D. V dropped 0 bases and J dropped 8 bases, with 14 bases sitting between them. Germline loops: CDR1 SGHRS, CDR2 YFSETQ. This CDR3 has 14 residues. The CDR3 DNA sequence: TGCGCCAGCAGCTTGGGCGACATCGAGAGAGGCTACACCTTC. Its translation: CASSLGDIERGYTF.

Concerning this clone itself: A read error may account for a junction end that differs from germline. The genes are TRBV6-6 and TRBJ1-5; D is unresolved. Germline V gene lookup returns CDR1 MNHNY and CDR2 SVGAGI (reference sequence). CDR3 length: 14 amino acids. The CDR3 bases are TGTGCCAGCATTTACTCGTCCGGCAATCAGCCCCAGCATTTT. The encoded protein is CASIYSSGNQPQHF.

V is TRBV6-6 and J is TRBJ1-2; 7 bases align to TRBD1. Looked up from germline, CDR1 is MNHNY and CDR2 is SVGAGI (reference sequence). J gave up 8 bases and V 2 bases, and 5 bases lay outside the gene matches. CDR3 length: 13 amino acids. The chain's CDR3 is CASSYRQGRGYTF. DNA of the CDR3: TGTGCCAGCAGTTACCGACAGGGACGCGGCTACACCTTC.